A single sample is the source of the 18 T cell receptor beta chains below, sequenced in a study of T cell repertoires in cytomegalovirus infection. Using its own MiXCR run on the reads, TCRdb lists one record per CDR3 protein. The sample records approximately 110,000 distinct CDR3 sequences, around 45% being singletons. These receptors have no identified antigens. The material was CD8+ T cells from cultured PBMCs, obtained from culture after CMV antigen stimulation. These TCRs come from a human donor in good health (CMV status not recorded). Some clones in this sample may be carry-over from other donors' samples.

The J gene is TRBJ2-5, the V gene TRBV7-6; D unresolved. CDR1 is SGHVS, CDR2 FNYEAQ, per germline. This CDR3 is built from 11 residues. The germline V and J ends were trimmed by 5 bases and 5 bases, with 6 bases remaining between them. The CDR3 reads CASSPAETQYF. DNA of the CDR3: TGTGCCAGCAGCCCAGCGGAGACCCAGTACTTC.

This clonotype was observed a few times. The V call is TRBV12-3 or TRBV12-4, the J call TRBJ2-3; the D gene is possibly TRBD2 (5 bases). The V gene lost 3 bases and the J gene lost 2 bases, with 9 bases spanning the gap. The CDR3 covers 14 residues. CDR3 DNA: TGTGCCAGCAGTTTTCGGGGTGACACAGATACGCAGTATTTT. Translation gives CASSFRGDTDTQYF.

The CDR3 protein is CASSLPGQPNTGELFF. The CDR3 nucleotides are TGTGCCAGCAGTCTACCGGGACAGCCGAACACCGGGGAGCTGTTTTTT. This chain connects TRBV7-9 to TRBJ2-2; 7 nucleotides line up with TRBD1. V dropped 6 bases and J dropped 0; count of bases not matched to a gene: 7. There are 16 residues in the CDR3. The germline V gene encodes CDR1 SEHNR and CDR2 FQNEAQ (reference sequence).

This clonotype was observed a few times. The rearrangement joins TRBV4-1 to TRBJ2-7; 8 bases are a match to TRBD1. The V gene end was trimmed by 4 bases and the J gene end by 0 bases; junction bases not matched to a gene: 5. The CDR3 covers 15 residues. Germline loops: CDR1 MGHRA, CDR2 YSYEKL. The CDR3 region has the DNA TGCGCCAGCAGCCTAGGACAGGGAATCTCCTACGAGCAGTACTTC. Its translation is CASSLGQGISYEQYF.

This clonotype came up many times. The chain employs TRBV7-9 and TRBJ1-1; TRBD1 matches at 10 bases. Trimming at V came to 4 bases and at J to 3 bases, leaving 8 bases not matched to a gene. CDR1 and CDR2 from the germline V gene are SEHNR and FQNEAQ (reference sequence). The CDR3 contains 16 residues. CDR3 loop: CASSSETDRGHTEAFF. As DNA, the CDR3 is TGTGCCAGCAGCTCCGAGACAGACAGGGGGCACACTGAAGCTTTCTTT.

This clonotype was found once. V is TRBV28 and J is TRBJ2-1; D call uncertain. The germline V gene encodes CDR1 MDHEN and CDR2 SYDVKM. The CDR3 has 12 residues. V was cut by 1 base and J by 10 bases, with 8 bases left in between. CDR3 protein: CASSLSGSEQFF. CDR3 DNA sequence: TGTGCCAGCAGTTTATCCGGGTCAGAGCAGTTCTTC.

This CDR3 reads CASSSRDTDQFF. Written as DNA, the CDR3 is TGTGCCAGCAGTTCTCGGGACACAGACCAGTTCTTC. This chain connects TRBV11-2 to TRBJ2-1, with D possibly matching TRBD1 (6 bases). Trimming pared 6 bases from V and 13 bases from J, leaving 16 bases between. This CDR3 has 12 amino acids. In germline, CDR1 is SGHAT, CDR2 FQNNGV.

This sequence joins TRBV20-1 and TRBJ2-1; the D gene is possibly TRBD2 (6 bases). Trimming cost V 3 bases and J 0 bases, with 15 bases left between them. CDR1 DFQATT and CDR2 SNEGSKA come from the germline V gene (reference sequence). This CDR3 has 16 residues. The CDR3 coding sequence is TGCAGTGCTAGGGGAGGCGGGCCGAGCTCCTACAATGAGCAGTTCTTC. Translated: CSARGGGPSSYNEQFF.

This clonotype turned up a few times. The V call is TRBV27, the J call TRBJ1-1; D might be TRBD1 (5 bases). The V end was cut by 6 bases, the J end by 4 bases, with 15 bases between. Germline loops: CDR1 MNHEY, CDR2 SMNVEV (reference sequence). The CDR3 sequence is 14 residues long. This CDR3 is CASSPGGAFTEAFF. DNA of the CDR3: TGTGCCAGCAGCCCAGGAGGGGCTTTCACTGAAGCTTTCTTT.

This clonotype was counted ten times or more. The gene calls are TRBV4-1 and TRBJ1-4; 8 bases match TRBD1. The CDR3 runs 16 residues. CDR1 MGHRA and CDR2 YSYEKL come from the germline V gene. With 0 bases clipped from V and 8 bases from J, the junction kept 8 bases outside the gene matches. The CDR3 spells CASSQDPRTGREKLFF. In DNA form, the CDR3 reads TGCGCCAGCAGCCAAGATCCTCGGACAGGGAGAGAAAAACTGTTTTTT.

This clonotype was counted between two and nine times. CDR3 residues: CASSYSGDSYNEQFF. The CDR3 nucleotides read TGTGCCAGCAGTTACAGCGGGGACTCCTACAATGAGCAGTTCTTC. The chain is built from TRBV6-5 and TRBJ2-1, with 7 bases fitting TRBD2. Germline-derived CDR1 and CDR2 are MNHEY and SVGAGI. V trimming: 2 bases; J trimming: 0 bases; junction bases outside the gene matches: 1. The CDR3 loop spans 15 amino acids.

This clonotype has a count of ten or more. The CDR3 DNA reads TGTGCCAGCAGTTTAGGTTTGGATGAGCAGTTCTTC. It translates to CASSLGLDEQFF. J is TRBJ2-1 and V is TRBV12-3 or TRBV12-4; D is ambiguous. With 1 base removed from V and 8 bases from J, the gap between germline ends came to 6 bases. This CDR3 is 12 amino acids long.

The sample holds many counts of this clonotype. The rearrangement joins TRBV7-8 to TRBJ2-5; 9 bases align to TRBD2. The CDR3 extends over 17 amino acids. Germline trimming cut 4 bases from V and 1 base from J; bases unmatched to any gene: 10. CDR1 is SGHVS and CDR2 is FQNEAQ in the germline V gene. The CDR3 protein is CASSSSATSGFQETQYF. The CDR3 DNA reads TGTGCCAGCAGCTCTAGCGCGACTAGCGGATTCCAAGAGACCCAGTACTTC.

This clonotype was observed a handful of times. V and J are TRBV4-1 and TRBJ1-1; D unclear. CDR1 MGHRA and CDR2 YSYEKL come from the germline V gene. The CDR3 is made up of 16 amino acids. Trimming cost V 4 bases and J 0 bases, with 15 bases left between them. CDR3 DNA sequence: TGCGCCAGCAGCCCAATTACCGATGGGATGAACACTGAAGCTTTCTTT. Translating it yields CASSPITDGMNTEAFF.

The chain carries TRBV7-2 and TRBJ2-7; perhaps TRBD2 as D (6 bases). CDR1 and CDR2 (germline): SGHTA, FQGNSA. CDR3 length: 20 residues. V was shortened by 2 bases and J by 3 bases, with 29 bases between the two germline ends. The CDR3 bases are TGTGCCAGCAGCTTAAAGCCCGCCCTGGGCCTAGCGAGTACTCACTACGAGCAGTACTTC. It encodes CASSLKPALGLASTHYEQYF.

This chain uses TRBV27 with TRBJ1-5, with no clear D. Looked up from germline, CDR1 is MNHEY and CDR2 is SMNVEV (reference sequence). Trimming cost V 8 bases and J 0 bases, with 8 bases left between them. The CDR3 contains 13 residues. In DNA, the CDR3 is TGTGCCAGCTCCCTCGATAGCAATCAGCCCCAGCATTTT. It encodes CASSLDSNQPQHF.

This clonotype was recorded a few times. The chain has TRBV11-2 and TRBJ2-7; 9 bases agree with TRBD2. The CDR3 sequence is 13 residues long. The V gene's germline CDR1 is SGHAT and CDR2 FQNNGV. V gave up 5 bases and J gave up 6 bases; unmatched junction bases: 5. CDR3 nucleotides: TGTGCCAGCAGCGTTGGACTAGCGCTCGAGCAGTACTTC. Protein: CASSVGLALEQYF.

This clonotype was counted at least ten times. This rearrangement joins TRBV24-1 to TRBJ2-6; D gene uncertain. V was trimmed by 1 base and J by 0 bases, leaving 12 bases between them. The germline gives CDR1 KGHDR, CDR2 SFDVKD. CDR3 length: 18 amino acids. This CDR3 is CATSDFPRTDSGANVLTF. The CDR3 nucleotides are TGTGCCACCAGTGATTTCCCTAGGACGGACTCTGGGGCCAACGTCCTGACTTTC.